This T cell receptor beta chain was obtained from a study of cytomegalovirus exposure and HLA in healthy donors. Points from the study as a whole: Relative to the approximately 700-donor mean, N-insertions were reportedly fewer in an Asian-associated ancestry cluster in a later analysis. The authors listed around 150 TCR beta chains as cytomegalovirus-associated. A highly shared variant cluster was judged a likely technical artifact.

Both 60 Vbeta primers and 13 Jbeta primers went into the PCR. Clones were read by immunoSEQ multiplex PCR, and TCRdb kept only the in-frame ones, dropping some. This sample has some 170,000 clones, with around four fifths found just once. CDR3 length equals 16 residues. Germline V gene sequence: CDR1 LGHNA, CDR2 YSLEER. The ends were cut back, 0 bases at V and 1 base at J, with 12 bases in the middle. A note on this clone: Its antigen is still unknown.

The V call is TRBV4-3, the J call TRBJ2-5; D may be TRBD2 (6 bases). Source material: PBMCs. This receptor was taken from a woman aged 45-65 years in good health and CMV-seronegative. As DNA, the CDR3 is TGCGCCAGCAGCCAAGATTGGAGGGCCGGCCAAGAGACCCAGTACTTC. As protein: CASSQDWRAGQETQYF.